The sequence of this TCR beta chain was determined in a study of blood T cell repertoires in COVID-19. Background on the study: The United States, Italy and Spain supplied acute and convalescent COVID-19 samples. The cDNA or gDNA used as material had been derived from T cells, B-cell-depleted T cells, or PBMCs.

V lost 8 bases and J lost 4, with 14 bases in between. The CDR3 covers 13 residues. Per the germline V gene, CDR1 is SEHNR and CDR2 is FQNEAQ (reference sequence). Original analysis: For nucleated cells, counts were estimated from reference gene primer amplification. Generated by immunoSEQ multiplex PCR, the TCRdb table keeps only in-frame clones and is missing some. V and J calls and clone size are given by that table; D and trimming were obtained from the DNA. The sample contains some 200,000 clones, 80% to 85% of which appear only once. Seattle's cohort entered during active infection and was followed longitudinally.

The sequence was obtained from a woman aged 70-85 years with COVID-19, enrolled during active disease. The chain links TRBV7-9 to TRBJ1-2, with a tentative D call TRBD1 (6 bases). The sample comprised peripheral blood. The DNA of the CDR3 is TGTGCCAGCGGCGGACAGAGTTTCTATGGCTACACCTTC. Encoded protein: CASGGQSFYGYTF.